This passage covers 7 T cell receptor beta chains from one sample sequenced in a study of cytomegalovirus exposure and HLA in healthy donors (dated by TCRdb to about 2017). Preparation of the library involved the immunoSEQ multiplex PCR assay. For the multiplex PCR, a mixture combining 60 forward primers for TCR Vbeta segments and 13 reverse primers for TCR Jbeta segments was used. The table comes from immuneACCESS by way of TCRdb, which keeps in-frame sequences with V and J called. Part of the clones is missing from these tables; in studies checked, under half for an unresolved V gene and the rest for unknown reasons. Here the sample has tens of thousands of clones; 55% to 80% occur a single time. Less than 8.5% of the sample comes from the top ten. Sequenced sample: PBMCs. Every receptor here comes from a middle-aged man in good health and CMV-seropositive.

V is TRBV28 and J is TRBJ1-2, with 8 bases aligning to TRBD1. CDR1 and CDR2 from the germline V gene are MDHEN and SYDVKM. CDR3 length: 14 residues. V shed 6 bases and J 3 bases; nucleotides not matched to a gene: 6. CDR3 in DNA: TGTGCCAGCAGCTCGCCAGGGGGCGACTATGGCTACACCTTC. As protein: CASSSPGGDYGYTF.

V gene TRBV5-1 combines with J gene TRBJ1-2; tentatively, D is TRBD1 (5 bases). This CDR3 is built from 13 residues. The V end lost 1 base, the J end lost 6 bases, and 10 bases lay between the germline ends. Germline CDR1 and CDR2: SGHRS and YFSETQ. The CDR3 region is CASSLTGPNGYTF. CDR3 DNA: TGCGCCAGCAGCTTGACAGGCCCCAATGGCTACACCTTC.

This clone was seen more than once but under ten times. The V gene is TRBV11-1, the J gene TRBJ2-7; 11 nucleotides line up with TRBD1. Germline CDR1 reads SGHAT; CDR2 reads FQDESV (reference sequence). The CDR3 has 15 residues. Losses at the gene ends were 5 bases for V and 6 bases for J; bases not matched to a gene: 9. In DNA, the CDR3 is TGTGCCAGCAGCGTTGGGACAGGGGGGCTCGGCGAGCAGTACTTC. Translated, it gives CASSVGTGGLGEQYF.

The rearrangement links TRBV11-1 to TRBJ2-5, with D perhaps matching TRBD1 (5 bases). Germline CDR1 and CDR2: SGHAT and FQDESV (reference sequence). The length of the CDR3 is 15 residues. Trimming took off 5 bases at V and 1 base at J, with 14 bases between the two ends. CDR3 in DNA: TGTGCCAGCAGCCCCCACACAGGAAGCCAAGAGACCCAGTACTTC. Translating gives CASSPHTGSQETQYF. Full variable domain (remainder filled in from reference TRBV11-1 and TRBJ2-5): EAEVAQSPRYKITEKSQAVAFWCDPISGHATLYWYRQILGQGPELLVQFQDESVVDDSQLPKDRFSAERLKGVDSTLKIQPAELGDSAMYLCASSPHTGSQETQYFGPGTRLLVL.

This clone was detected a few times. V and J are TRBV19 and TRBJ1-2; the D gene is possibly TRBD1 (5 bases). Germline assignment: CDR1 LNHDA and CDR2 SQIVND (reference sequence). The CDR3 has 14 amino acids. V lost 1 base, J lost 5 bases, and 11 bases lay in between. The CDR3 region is CASSIGETEYGYTF. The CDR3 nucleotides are TGTGCCAGTAGTATAGGCGAGACAGAGTATGGCTACACCTTC.

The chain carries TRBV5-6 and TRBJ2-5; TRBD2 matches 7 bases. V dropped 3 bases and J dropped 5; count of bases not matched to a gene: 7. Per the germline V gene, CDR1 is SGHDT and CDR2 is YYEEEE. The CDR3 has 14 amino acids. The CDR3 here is CASSWGGVDETQYF. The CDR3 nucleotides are TGTGCCAGCAGCTGGGGGGGGGTGGATGAGACCCAGTACTTC.

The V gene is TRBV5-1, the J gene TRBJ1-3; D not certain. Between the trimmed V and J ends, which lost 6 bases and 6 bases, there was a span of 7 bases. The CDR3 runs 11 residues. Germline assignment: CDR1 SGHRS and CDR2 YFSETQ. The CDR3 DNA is TGCGCCAGCATCGGGGAAAACACCATATATTTT. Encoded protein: CASIGENTIYF.